This T cell receptor (beta chain) was recovered during a study of control samples from healthy donors and cancer patients. Produced via immunoSEQ multiplex PCR; TCRdb's table is partial and in-frame only. Counted here are 100,000 to 150,000 clones, 91% occurring once; the ten biggest clones make up just over 8.5%. V was pared by 2 bases and J by 5 bases, with 0 bases of the junction left unmatched. This CDR3 region has 13 residues. This TCR was recovered from a man aged 18-30 years in good health. The chain joins TRBV12-3 or TRBV12-4 to TRBJ1-5; 7 bases line up with TRBD1. Sequencing was done on a sample of blood. This CDR3 reads CASSLTGDQPQHF. The CDR3 nucleotides read TGTGCCAGCAGTTTAACAGGGGATCAGCCCCAGCATTTT.